This T cell receptor beta chain was sequenced in a study of cytomegalovirus exposure and HLA in healthy donors. The primer mix had 60 Vbeta and 13 Jbeta primers. Sequenced by immunoSEQ multiplex PCR; TCRdb stores in-frame clones only, minus some. In the table there are about 130,000 clones, around three quarters of which are singletons. V shed 6 bases, J shed 2 bases, and the junction held 9 bases outside the gene matches. The CDR3 runs 15 residues. The V gene's germline CDR1 is MNHEY and CDR2 SVGAGI. The clonotype comes from a woman in her fifties or sixties in good health and CMV-seropositive. J is TRBJ2-7 and V is TRBV6-5; the match to TRBD2 covers 8 bases. The specimen was PBMCs. CDR3 DNA sequence: TGTGCCAGCAGCCGGGACTCGGGGGGGACCTACGAGCAGTACTTC. It translates to CASSRDSGGTYEQYF.